The 25 T cell receptor beta chains below come from one sample, sequenced in a study of spatial heterogeneity in lung cancer. Whole-study findings and limits: Intratumoral expanded alpha and beta TCR counts were found to track tumor mutation counts.

These TCRs' antigens remain unknown. A single record per CDR3 protein comes from TCRdb applying MiXCR to the 5' RACE reads. The sample lists over 25,000 distinct CDR3 sequences; 7.1% were seen once. Time point defined: sample taken at primary tumor resection. The input for sequencing was lung tumor tissue, taken at surgery. Receptors originate from a male donor with early-stage non-small cell lung cancer.

This clonotype has at least ten counts. This rearrangement joins TRBV20-1 to TRBJ1-5; TRBD1 might be the D (6 bases). V lost 5 bases to trimming and J lost 0 bases, with 14 bases between them. Germline assignment: CDR1 DFQATT and CDR2 SNEGSKA (reference sequence). The CDR3 runs to 15 residues. CDR3 sequence reads: CSAVRDTHSNQPQHF. DNA for the CDR3: TGCAGTGCTGTAAGGGACACTCATAGCAATCAGCCCCAGCATTTT.

This clonotype was counted between two and nine times. This chain uses TRBV27 with TRBJ2-7; TRBD1 agrees at 7 bases. The V segment lost 5 bases and the J segment 3 bases; nucleotides outside the gene matches: 10. Germline values: CDR1 MNHEY, CDR2 SMNVEV (reference sequence). This CDR3 region has 15 residues. The CDR3 sequence is CASSPWDRTFYEQYF. The CDR3, as DNA: TGTGCCAGCAGTCCCTGGGACAGAACTTTCTACGAGCAGTACTTC.

There are a few counts of this clonotype. The CDR3 protein is CASSLSLSTSSYNSPLHF. Here the CDR3 DNA reads TGTGCCAGCAGTTTAAGCCTTTCAACTAGCTCCTATAATTCACCCCTCCACTTT. The chain uses TRBV12-3 or TRBV12-4 and TRBJ1-6; unclear D gene. The V end lost 2 bases, the J end lost 0 bases, and 14 bases lay between the germline ends. The CDR3 is made up of 18 amino acids.

This clonotype was seen many times. The chain recombines TRBV2 with TRBJ1-2; D is ambiguous. The CDR3 consists of 11 residues. Germline V gene data show CDR1 as SNHLY and CDR2 as FYNNEI. The V and J ends lost 5 bases and 8 bases respectively, with 9 bases between them. Here the CDR3 DNA reads TGTGCCAGCAGTAGGTCGGAAGGCTACACCTTC. This codes for CASSRSEGYTF.

The table lists this clonotype with many counts. This chain uses TRBV20-1 with TRBJ1-1; D gene unclear. CDR3 length equals 13 residues. Germline assignment: CDR1 DFQATT and CDR2 SNEGSKA (reference sequence). The V end lost 0 bases, the J end lost 5 bases, and 10 bases lay between the germline ends. The CDR3 reads CSARDSPTTEAFF. In nucleotides, the CDR3 is TGCAGTGCTAGAGATAGCCCCACTACTGAAGCTTTCTTT.

This clonotype was found many times. V and J are TRBV28 and TRBJ1-6; 10 bases are a match to TRBD1. CDR1 is MDHEN and CDR2 is SYDVKM in the germline V gene. V trimming: 8 bases; J trimming: 9 bases; junction bases outside the gene matches: 1. CDR3 length equals 12 residues. Written as DNA, the CDR3 is TGTGCCAGCCGGACAGGGGGTTCACCCCTCCACTTT. This translates into CASRTGGSPLHF.

The sample holds many counts of this clonotype. This chain joins TRBV7-8 and TRBJ2-4; 12 bases line up with TRBD2. V lost 2 bases, J lost 0 bases, and 2 bases stayed unmatched. Germline CDR1 and CDR2: SGHVS and FQNEAQ. The CDR3 consists of 17 residues. The CDR3 loop is CASSLILAGGAKNIQYF. Written as DNA, the CDR3 is TGTGCCAGCAGCTTAATACTAGCGGGGGGAGCCAAAAACATTCAGTACTTC.

This clonotype has a count of ten or more. The chain carries TRBV5-1 and TRBJ2-3, with D uncertain. This CDR3 is 11 amino acids long. V was cut by 2 bases and J by 6 bases, with 4 bases left in between. From germline, CDR1 is SGHRS and CDR2 YFSETQ. DNA for the CDR3: TGCGCCAGCAGCTTAGCGGATACGCAGTATTTT. Its protein product is CASSLADTQYF. The whole variable domain, remainder taken from reference TRBV5-1 and TRBJ2-3, is KAGVTQTPRYLIKTRGQQVTLSCSPISGHRSVSWYQQTPGQGLQFLFEYFSETQRNKGNFPGRFSGRQFSNSRSEMNVSTLELGDSALYLCASSLADTQYFGPGTRLTVL.

This clonotype was seen only a few times. The chain joins TRBV29-1 to TRBJ2-5; a possible D gene is TRBD1 (5 bases). CDR3 length: 13 amino acids. CDR1 SQVTM and CDR2 ANQGSEA come from the germline V gene. V lost 6 bases, J lost 5 bases, and 16 bases lay in between. The CDR3 here is CSVDGKGRETQYF. Here the CDR3 DNA reads TGCAGCGTAGACGGAAAGGGGCGGGAGACCCAGTACTTC.

The sample holds many counts of this clonotype. The rearrangement uses TRBV12-3 or TRBV12-4 and TRBJ2-7; TRBD1 matches 7 bases. J lost 3 bases, V lost 6 bases, and 5 bases had no gene match. The CDR3 contains 13 residues. The CDR3 DNA reads TGTGCCAGCAGGTCCCGGGACAGCTACGAGCAGTACTTC. It yields the protein CASRSRDSYEQYF.

This clonotype was recorded at least ten times. The V and J genes are TRBV10-2 and TRBJ2-2; a weak D match, TRBD2 (5 bases). The CDR3 is 17 amino acids. CDR1 and CDR2 (germline): WSHSY, SAAADI. Trimming shortened V by 2 bases and J by 6 bases, and 19 bases separated the two germline ends. In DNA, the CDR3 is TGCGCCAGCAGTGAGACTAGGGATCTCTTCTTCGCCGGGGAGCTGTTTTTT. Residues: CASSETRDLFFAGELFF.

At least ten counts were recorded for this clonotype. The chain recombines TRBV11-1 with TRBJ1-3; 7 bases are a match to TRBD1. This CDR3 has 16 amino acids. The V and J ends lost 5 bases and 4 bases, in that order; junction bases with no gene match: 11. Germline values: CDR1 SGHAT, CDR2 FQDESV (reference sequence). CDR3 loop: CASSLDRARGGNTIYF. The CDR3 region has the DNA TGTGCCAGCAGCCTCGACAGGGCTAGAGGCGGAAACACCATATATTTT.

This clonotype showed up many times. The chain recombines TRBV7-9 with TRBJ2-6; D unresolved. CDR3 size: 14 residues. V was clipped by 5 bases and J by 2 bases, with 7 bases between them. CDR1 is SEHNR and CDR2 is FQNEAQ in the germline V gene (reference sequence). The CDR3 sequence is CASSLVAGANVLTF. The CDR3 bases are TGTGCCAGCAGCCTAGTGGCTGGGGCCAACGTCCTGACTTTC.

The chain uses TRBV14 and TRBJ2-5; 7 nucleotides line up with TRBD2. Trimming cost V 0 bases and J 1 base; bases outside gene matches: 5. This CDR3 has 16 residues. Per germline, CDR1 SGHDN and CDR2 FVKESK. CDR3 DNA sequence: TGTGCCAGCAGCCAAGACTGGGGGGGACCCCAAGAGACCCAGTACTTC. This gives the protein CASSQDWGGPQETQYF.

This clonotype was found many times. This sequence joins TRBV4-1 and TRBJ1-6, with D perhaps TRBD1 (5 bases). The CDR3 is made up of 15 amino acids. Germline V lookup: CDR1 MGHRA, CDR2 YSYEKL. Trimming pared 0 bases from V and 9 bases from J, leaving 12 bases between. This CDR3 reads CASSQEGTLGSPLHF. The CDR3, as DNA: TGCGCCAGCAGCCAAGAGGGGACCCTGGGTTCACCCCTCCACTTT.

Many counts were recorded for this clonotype. This sequence joins TRBV7-6 and TRBJ2-7; 7 nucleotides agree with TRBD1. CDR1 is SGHVS, CDR2 FNYEAQ, per germline. This CDR3 region has 14 residues. J lost 5 bases, V lost 6 bases, and 10 bases had no gene match. CDR3 loop: CASSFQGVGDEQYF. The DNA of the CDR3 is TGTGCCAGCAGTTTCCAGGGGGTAGGGGACGAGCAGTACTTC.

This clonotype showed up many times. This chain links TRBV7-9 with TRBJ2-6; D unclear. The CDR3 has 15 amino acids. Between the trimmed V and J ends, which lost 6 bases and 4 bases, there was a span of 13 bases. Germline-derived CDR1 and CDR2 are SEHNR and FQNEAQ (reference sequence). CDR3 sequence reads: CASSSLRSGANVLTF. CDR3 coding DNA: TGTGCCAGCAGTTCACTTAGGTCCGGGGCCAACGTCCTGACTTTC. Full variable domain (remainder filled in from reference TRBV7-9 and TRBJ2-6): DTGVSQNPRHKITKRGQNVTFRCDPISEHNRLYWYRQTLGQGPEFLTYFQNEAQLEKSRLLSDRFSAERPKGSFSTLEIQRTEQGDSAMYLCASSSLRSGANVLTFGAGSRLTVL.

This clonotype was counted between two and nine times. The rearrangement uses TRBV4-2 and TRBJ2-5; D may match TRBD1 or TRBD2 (5 bases each). The germline V and J ends were trimmed by 3 bases and 0 bases, with 17 bases remaining between them. CDR1 and CDR2 (germline): LGHNA, YNFKEQ. This CDR3 has 17 residues. The chain's CDR3 is CASSQQGRDSYQETQYF. The DNA of the CDR3 is TGTGCCAGCAGCCAGCAGGGCCGGGATTCGTACCAAGAGACCCAGTACTTC.

The count of this clonotype is one. This rearrangement joins TRBV28 to TRBJ1-5; 7 nucleotides line up with TRBD1. Germline V gene sequence: CDR1 MDHEN, CDR2 SYDVKM. V dropped 6 bases and J dropped 7; count of bases not matched to a gene: 6. The CDR3 spans 13 residues. CDR3 nucleotide sequence: TGTGCCAGCAGACGACAGGGCTGGCAGCCCCAGCATTTT. Amino acids: CASRRQGWQPQHF.

The chain couples TRBV18 to TRBJ1-5; no reliable D call. The CDR3 contains 13 residues. CDR1 and CDR2 (germline): KGHSH, LQKENI. Trimming took 2 bases from V and 5 from J, leaving 7 bases between them. This CDR3 reads CASSPGQYQPQHF. The CDR3 DNA is TGTGCCAGCTCACCAGGGCAGTATCAGCCCCAGCATTTT.

This clonotype has ten or more counts. CDR3 loop: CASSLGLHTEAFF. The CDR3 DNA reads TGTGCCAGCAGCTTAGGGCTACACACTGAAGCTTTCTTT. This chain uses TRBV7-9 with TRBJ1-1; no clear D gene. CDR3 length: 13 amino acids. V lost 1 base, J lost 3 bases, and 6 bases lay in between. In germline, CDR1 is SEHNR, CDR2 FQNEAQ (reference sequence).

In its sample, this clonotype was seen many times. The rearrangement uses TRBV5-5 and TRBJ2-5, with a tentative D call TRBD2 (5 bases). Germline V gives CDR1 SGHKS, CDR2 YYEKEE (reference sequence). This CDR3 region has 15 residues. V was shortened by 7 bases and J by 0 bases, with 16 bases between the two germline ends. Here the CDR3 reads CASSISGTYQETQYF. The CDR3 nucleotides are TGTGCCAGCTCCATCAGCGGAACGTACCAAGAGACCCAGTACTTC. Looking up the rest from reference TRBV5-5 and TRBJ2-5 gives the full variable domain: DAGVTQSPTHLIKTRGQQVTLRCSPISGHKSVSWYQQVLGQGPQFIFQYYEKEERGRGNFPDRFSARQFPNYSSELNVNALLLGDSALYLCASSISGTYQETQYFGPGTRLLVL.

The sample holds a few counts of this clonotype. The gene calls are TRBV11-3 and TRBJ2-1, with 8 bases that match TRBD2. The J segment lost 6 bases and the V segment lost 4 bases, leaving 5 bases of the junction unmatched. CDR3 length: 14 amino acids. Looked up from germline, CDR1 is SGHNT and CDR2 is YENEEA. CDR3 loop: CASSWNGGANEQFF. The DNA of the CDR3 is TGTGCCAGCAGCTGGAACGGGGGGGCCAATGAGCAGTTCTTC.

The J gene is TRBJ2-1, the V gene TRBV4-3, with 8 bases identical to TRBD2. The CDR3 runs 13 residues. Per germline, CDR1 LGHNA and CDR2 YSLEER. V was pared by 4 bases and J by 6 bases, with 2 bases of the junction left unmatched. Here the CDR3 DNA reads TGCGCCAGCAGCCTGGGACTAGTCAATGAGCAGTTCTTC. It specifies CASSLGLVNEQFF.

This clonotype showed up many times. The genes are TRBV5-1 and TRBJ2-7; perhaps TRBD1 as D (5 bases). V dropped 6 bases and J dropped 3 bases, with 10 bases sitting between them. CDR1 SGHRS and CDR2 YFSETQ come from the germline V gene. CDR3 length: 12 amino acids. The CDR3, as DNA: TGCGCCAGCACAGACAGTTTCTACGAGCAGTACTTC. Translating it yields CASTDSFYEQYF.